The entry that follows covers one T cell receptor (beta chain) sequence. Authors' processing steps: From reference gene primer amplification, estimates of nucleated cell counts were derived. Generated by immunoSEQ multiplex PCR, the TCRdb table keeps only in-frame clones and is missing some. V and J calls and clone size are given by that table; D and trimming were obtained from the DNA. This table holds tens of thousands of clones, less than 80% found once. This entry comes from a study of blood T cell repertoires in COVID-19. About the research overall: COVID-19 samples, acute and convalescent, were from the United States, Italy and Spain. From T cells, B-cell-depleted T cells, or PBMCs came the material, which was cDNA or gDNA.

Looked up from germline, CDR1 is SGHKS and CDR2 is YYEKEE (reference sequence). V was pared by 0 bases and J by 7 bases, with 19 bases between. The CDR3 consists of 17 residues. The chain couples TRBV5-5 to TRBJ1-4; no clear D gene. The TCR was taken from a woman between 45 and 60 years old with acute or convalescent COVID-19. Sequencing input: peripheral blood. The DNA of the CDR3 is TGTGCCAGCAGCTTGGGGGCAGGAGGACTAAAAGGTGAAAAACTGTTTTTT. Protein: CASSLGAGGLKGEKLFF.